Below are 21 T cell receptor beta chains sequenced from a single sample in a study of T cell changes during pregnancy in multiple sclerosis. The table came from immunoSEQ multiplex PCR; TCRdb's copy has only in-frame clones and leaves some out. The sample has 55,000 to 70,000 clones, 75% to 95% seen once; the top ten hold roughly 2%. Sequencing used peripheral blood, obtained in the first trimester of pregnancy. All receptors come from a female donor in good health, enrolled as a control in a pregnancy study.

This sequence joins TRBV28 and TRBJ2-5; 7 nucleotides agree with TRBD1. In germline, CDR1 is MDHEN, CDR2 SYDVKM. Losses at the gene ends were 4 bases for V and 3 bases for J; bases not matched to a gene: 11. The CDR3 totals 16 residues. CDR3: CASSWGRQGNKETQYF. The CDR3 DNA reads TGTGCCAGCAGTTGGGGAAGACAGGGAAACAAAGAGACCCAGTACTTC.

This chain joins TRBV7-2 and TRBJ2-3; 10 positions match TRBD2. Looked up from germline, CDR1 is SGHTA and CDR2 is FQGNSA. The CDR3 covers 16 residues. With V trimmed by 4 bases and J by 2 bases, 6 bases remained unmatched. For the CDR3, the DNA is TGTGCCAGCAGCTCCGCTAGCGGGGGAACCACAGATACGCAGTATTTT. Its translation: CASSSASGGTTDTQYF.

The chain recombines TRBV25-1 with TRBJ1-2; TRBD1 is a possible D gene (6 bases). V lost 4 bases, J lost 3 bases, and 12 bases lay in between. CDR1 and CDR2 (germline): MGHDK, SYGVNS. The CDR3 has 14 residues. CDR3 in amino acids: CASSAHNRDYGYTF. The CDR3 bases are TGTGCCAGCAGTGCTCATAACAGGGACTATGGCTACACCTTC.

This chain connects TRBV19 to TRBJ1-1, with a possible D match to TRBD1 (5 bases). The CDR3 has 14 residues. V was cut by 4 bases and J by 7 bases, with 16 bases left in between. From germline, CDR1 is LNHDA and CDR2 SQIVND (reference sequence). As DNA, the CDR3 is TGTGCCAGTAGTACTCCCCGACGGGACTTTGAAGCTTTCTTT. Translated: CASSTPRRDFEAFF. Full variable domain (rest looked up from reference TRBV19 and TRBJ1-1): DGGITQSPKYLFRKEGQNVTLSCEQNLNHDAMYWYRQDPGQGLRLIYYSQIVNDFQKGDIAEGYSVSREKKESFPLTVTSAQKNPTAFYLCASSTPRRDFEAFFGQGTRLTVV.

This clone was picked up one time. The chain combines TRBV18 with TRBJ1-6; D is undetermined. Trimming removed 8 bases from V and 8 bases from J, with 13 bases in between. Germline V gene lookup returns CDR1 KGHSH and CDR2 LQKENI. This CDR3 is 13 amino acids long. CDR3 in amino acids: CASAPIEDSPLHF. The CDR3, as DNA: TGTGCCAGCGCTCCCATAGAGGATTCACCCCTCCACTTT.

The chain is built from TRBV6-6 and TRBJ2-2; TRBD1 agrees at 8 bases. CDR3 size: 16 residues. Trimming took 5 bases from V and 3 from J; bases not matched to a gene: 8. In germline, CDR1 is MNHNY, CDR2 SVGAGI (reference sequence). CDR3 residues: CASSNVGQGHTGELFF. CDR3 sequence (DNA): TGTGCCAGCAGTAACGTCGGACAGGGTCACACCGGGGAGCTGTTTTTT.

The chain employs TRBV4-1 and TRBJ1-2; the match to TRBD1 covers 8 bases. Germline trimming cut 5 bases from V and 4 bases from J; bases unmatched to any gene: 21. CDR3 length equals 19 residues. Germline CDR1 MGHRA, CDR2 YSYEKL. In nucleotides, the CDR3 is TGCGCCAGCAGCATACCGCTCGGGGGCAGGGGGCGCCTTGGCTATGGCTACACCTTC. It codes for CASSIPLGGRGRLGYGYTF.

The chain combines TRBV9 with TRBJ1-4, with 8 bases fitting TRBD1. Germline V gene lookup returns CDR1 SGDLS and CDR2 YYNGEE. V shed 3 bases, J shed 5 bases, and the junction held 9 bases outside the gene matches. This CDR3 spans 16 amino acids. CDR3 DNA sequence: TGTGCCAGCAGCGATGCCAACAGGGGGGACAATGAAAAACTGTTTTTT. Translating gives CASSDANRGDNEKLFF.

The chain joins TRBV4-1 to TRBJ1-2, with TRBD1 as a possible D gene (5 bases). Trimming left V 3 bases short and J 9 bases short, with 14 bases between. This CDR3 comprises 13 residues. Per germline, CDR1 MGHRA and CDR2 YSYEKL. The CDR3: CASSQLPGGSYTF. The CDR3 DNA sequence: TGCGCCAGCAGCCAGCTTCCCGGGGGGAGCTACACCTTC.

The chain is built from TRBV7-3 and TRBJ2-1; possibly TRBD1 for D (7 bases). The CDR3 consists of 15 residues. Per the germline V gene, CDR1 is SGHTA and CDR2 is FQGTGA. V lost 5 bases and J lost 0, with 11 bases in between. CDR3 protein: CASSQGGSSYNEQFF. The CDR3 coding sequence is TGTGCCAGCAGCCAGGGGGGAAGCTCCTACAATGAGCAGTTCTTC.

The rearrangement joins TRBV11-2 to TRBJ1-1; D perhaps matches TRBD1 (6 bases). V gave up 5 bases and J gave up 1 base, with 11 bases separating them. Per the germline V gene, CDR1 is SGHAT and CDR2 is FQNNGV. This CDR3 region has 14 residues. The CDR3 DNA is TGTGCCAGCAGCCAGGACAGCCAGAACACTGAAGCTTTCTTT. Translation gives CASSQDSQNTEAFF.

The CDR3 region has the DNA TGTGCCAGCAGTGTACTAGCGGGGGAGGCCTACGAGCAGTACTTC. Translated: CASSVLAGEAYEQYF. The V and J genes are TRBV6-1 and TRBJ2-7, with 11 bases matching TRBD2. CDR1 MNHNS and CDR2 SASEGT come from the germline V gene. The CDR3 is made up of 15 amino acids. V trimming: 4 bases; J trimming: 2 bases; junction bases outside the gene matches: 4.

This clone was detected once. The chain employs TRBV18 and TRBJ1-3, with 7 bases identical to TRBD1. V lost 3 bases to trimming and J lost 2 bases; unmatched junction nucleotides: 7. This CDR3 is 16 amino acids long. Germline V gene sequence: CDR1 KGHSH, CDR2 LQKENI. CDR3 DNA sequence: TGTGCCAGCTCACCGGGACAGACCCTTCCTGGAAACACCATATATTTT. This codes for CASSPGQTLPGNTIYF.

The rearrangement links TRBV5-1 to TRBJ1-1; 8 positions agree with TRBD1. V dropped 4 bases and J dropped 3; count of bases not matched to a gene: 5. Per germline, CDR1 SGHRS and CDR2 YFSETQ. The CDR3 length is 14 residues. This CDR3 is CASSAGTGDTEAFF. As DNA, the CDR3 is TGCGCCAGCAGCGCCGGGACAGGCGACACTGAAGCTTTCTTT.

CDR3 bases: TGCAGCGGATGGGGGACTACCCTGAACACTGAAGCTTTCTTT. Translated: CSGWGTTLNTEAFF. The chain uses TRBV29-1 and TRBJ1-1; a weak D match, TRBD1 (5 bases). The ends were cut back, 7 bases at V and 0 bases at J, with 15 bases in the middle. Germline lookup yields CDR1 SQVTM and CDR2 ANQGSEA. The length of the CDR3 is 14 residues.

The rearrangement links TRBV2 to TRBJ1-1, with 10 bases identical to TRBD1. V shed 5 bases and J 4 bases; nucleotides not matched to a gene: 13. Per germline, CDR1 SNHLY and CDR2 FYNNEI. The CDR3 extends over 17 amino acids. The CDR3 is CASSLGTGALGRTEAFF. The CDR3 DNA reads TGTGCCAGCAGTCTCGGGACAGGGGCTTTAGGCCGCACTGAAGCTTTCTTT.

The rearrangement uses TRBV15 and TRBJ2-1, with 14 bases fitting TRBD2. The germline gives CDR1 LNHNV, CDR2 YYDKDF (reference sequence). This CDR3 spans 16 amino acids. V was pared by 0 bases and J by 8 bases, with 3 bases of the junction left unmatched. The CDR3 sequence: CATSRDRGLAGDEQFF. CDR3 DNA: TGTGCCACCAGCAGAGATAGGGGACTAGCGGGAGATGAGCAGTTCTTC.

The chain carries TRBV28 and TRBJ2-3; tentatively, D is TRBD1 (5 bases). CDR1 and CDR2 from the germline V gene are MDHEN and SYDVKM. V was cut by 6 bases and J by 2 bases, with 18 bases left in between. The CDR3 spans 16 residues. Here the CDR3 reads CASRGRVSAFTDTQYF. In DNA form, the CDR3 reads TGTGCCAGCAGGGGGCGCGTATCGGCCTTCACAGATACGCAGTATTTT.

The chain couples TRBV2 to TRBJ2-5, with 11 bases matching TRBD2. V shed 2 bases, J shed 5 bases, and the junction held 7 bases outside the gene matches. This CDR3 has 16 amino acids. Per germline, CDR1 SNHLY and CDR2 FYNNEI. CDR3 in amino acids: CASSEFSGGAQETQYF. The CDR3 DNA reads as TGTGCCAGCAGTGAATTTAGCGGGGGGGCGCAGGAGACCCAGTACTTC.

The J gene is TRBJ1-2, the V gene TRBV6-1; D possibly corresponds to TRBD1 (6 bases). The CDR3 runs 13 residues. Trimming left V 7 bases short and J 8 bases short, with 17 bases between. Germline V gene lookup returns CDR1 MNHNS and CDR2 SASEGT. For the CDR3, the DNA is TGTGCCAGCACCGACGGACAGCCCGAGGGCTACACCTTC. The encoded protein is CASTDGQPEGYTF.

The chain is built from TRBV15 and TRBJ2-1, with D perhaps matching TRBD2 (6 bases). Germline CDR1 LNHNV, CDR2 YYDKDF (reference sequence). The CDR3 is 12 amino acids. With 5 bases removed from V and 9 bases from J, the gap between germline ends came to 11 bases. The CDR3, as DNA: TGTGCCACCAGCGGAAGGGGAGGTGAGCAGTTCTTC. It is translated as CATSGRGGEQFF.